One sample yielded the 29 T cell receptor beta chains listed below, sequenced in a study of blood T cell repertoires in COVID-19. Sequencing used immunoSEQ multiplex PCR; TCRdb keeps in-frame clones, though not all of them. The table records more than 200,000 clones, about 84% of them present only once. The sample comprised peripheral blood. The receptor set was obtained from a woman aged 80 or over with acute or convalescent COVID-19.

CDR3 region: CASTRDSKETQYF. CDR3 sequence (DNA): TGTGCCAGCACCAGGGACAGTAAAGAGACCCAGTACTTC. The V call is TRBV6-5, the J call TRBJ2-5, with 7 bases fitting TRBD1. There are 13 residues in the CDR3. The V gene end was trimmed by 7 bases and the J gene end by 3 bases; junction bases not matched to a gene: 5. The germline V gene encodes CDR1 MNHEY and CDR2 SVGAGI.

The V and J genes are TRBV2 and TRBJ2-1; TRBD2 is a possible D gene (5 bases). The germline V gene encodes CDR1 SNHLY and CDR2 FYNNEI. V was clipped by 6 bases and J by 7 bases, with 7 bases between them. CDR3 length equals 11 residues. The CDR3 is CASRDWNEQFF. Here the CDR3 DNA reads TGTGCCAGCAGGGACTGGAATGAGCAGTTCTTC.

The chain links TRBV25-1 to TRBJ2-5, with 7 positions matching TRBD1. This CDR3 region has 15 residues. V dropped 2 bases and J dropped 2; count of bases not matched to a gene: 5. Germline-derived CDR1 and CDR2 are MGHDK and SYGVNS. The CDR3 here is CASSEGTVVQETQYF. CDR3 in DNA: TGTGCCAGCAGTGAAGGGACAGTTGTACAAGAGACCCAGTACTTC.

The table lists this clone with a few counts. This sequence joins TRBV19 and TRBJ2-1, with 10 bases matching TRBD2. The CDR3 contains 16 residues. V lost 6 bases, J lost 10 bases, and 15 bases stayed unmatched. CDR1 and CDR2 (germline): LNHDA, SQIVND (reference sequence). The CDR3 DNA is TGTGCCAGTAGCACCACCTCTAGCGGGAGATCGGGGGAGCAGTTCTTC. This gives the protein CASSTTSSGRSGEQFF.

CDR3 bases: TGCGCCAGCAGCCCCCAGCCAGGGGGCAGGATAGGGTCACCCCTCCACTTT. The encoded protein is CASSPQPGGRIGSPLHF. V is TRBV4-1 and J is TRBJ1-6, with TRBD1 matching over 8 bases. Germline trimming cut 4 bases from V and 10 bases from J; bases unmatched to any gene: 15. The CDR3 runs 17 residues. Germline CDR1 reads MGHRA; CDR2 reads YSYEKL.

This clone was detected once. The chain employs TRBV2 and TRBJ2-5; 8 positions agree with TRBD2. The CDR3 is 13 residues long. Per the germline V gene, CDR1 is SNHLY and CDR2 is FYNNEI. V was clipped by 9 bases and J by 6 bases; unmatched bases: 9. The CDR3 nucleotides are TGTGCCAGTGGGGACGGGGGGGAGAAGACCCAGTACTTC. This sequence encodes CASGDGGEKTQYF.

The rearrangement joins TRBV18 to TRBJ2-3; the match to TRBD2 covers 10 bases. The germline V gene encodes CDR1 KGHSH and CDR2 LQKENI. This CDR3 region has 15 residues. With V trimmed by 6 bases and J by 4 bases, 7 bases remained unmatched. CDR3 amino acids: CASSASGGLADTQYF. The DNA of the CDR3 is TGTGCCAGCTCGGCTAGCGGGGGCTTGGCAGATACGCAGTATTTT.

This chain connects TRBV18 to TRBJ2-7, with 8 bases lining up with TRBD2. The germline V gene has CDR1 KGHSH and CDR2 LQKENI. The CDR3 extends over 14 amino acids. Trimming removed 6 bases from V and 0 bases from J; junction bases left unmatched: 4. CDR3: CASSYGGGSYEQYF. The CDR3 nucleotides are TGTGCCAGCTCCTACGGGGGGGGCTCCTACGAGCAGTACTTC. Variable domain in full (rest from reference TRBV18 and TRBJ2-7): NAGVMQNPRHLVRRRGQEARLRCSPMKGHSHVYWYRQLPEEGLKFMVYLQKENIIDESGMPKERFSAEFPKEGPSILRIQQVVRGDSAAYFCASSYGGGSYEQYFGPGTRLTVT.

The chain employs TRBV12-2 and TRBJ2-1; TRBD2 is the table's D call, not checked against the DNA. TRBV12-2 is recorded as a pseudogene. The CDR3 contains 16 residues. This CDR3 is CATTAYTGTRESLKFF. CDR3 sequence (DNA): TGTGCAACCACAGCCTACACCGGGACTAGGGAGTCGTTGAAGTTCTTC.

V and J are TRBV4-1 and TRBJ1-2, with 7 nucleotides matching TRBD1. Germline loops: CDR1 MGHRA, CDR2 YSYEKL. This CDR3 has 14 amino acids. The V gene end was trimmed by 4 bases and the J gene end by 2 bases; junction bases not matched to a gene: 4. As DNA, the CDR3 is TGCGCCAGCAGCCCCGACAGGGCAAACTATGGCTACACCTTC. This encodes CASSPDRANYGYTF.

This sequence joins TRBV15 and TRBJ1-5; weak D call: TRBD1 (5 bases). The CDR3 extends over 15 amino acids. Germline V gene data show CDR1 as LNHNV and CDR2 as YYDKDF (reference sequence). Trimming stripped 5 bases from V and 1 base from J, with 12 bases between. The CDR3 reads CATSGWQGSNQPQHF. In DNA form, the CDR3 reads TGTGCCACCAGCGGCTGGCAGGGAAGCAATCAGCCCCAGCATTTT.

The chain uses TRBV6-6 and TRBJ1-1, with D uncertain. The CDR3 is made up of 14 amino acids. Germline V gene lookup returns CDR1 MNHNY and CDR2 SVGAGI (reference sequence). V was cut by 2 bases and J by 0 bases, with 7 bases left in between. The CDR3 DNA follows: TGTGCCAGCAGTTACGGCAGGCTGAACACTGAAGCTTTCTTT. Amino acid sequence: CASSYGRLNTEAFF.

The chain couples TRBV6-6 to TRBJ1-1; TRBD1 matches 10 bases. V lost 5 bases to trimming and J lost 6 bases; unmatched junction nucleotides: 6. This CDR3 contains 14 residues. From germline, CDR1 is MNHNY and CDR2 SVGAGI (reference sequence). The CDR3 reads CASSPDRGFSEAFF. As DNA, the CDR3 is TGTGCCAGCAGTCCGGACAGGGGGTTTTCTGAAGCTTTCTTT.

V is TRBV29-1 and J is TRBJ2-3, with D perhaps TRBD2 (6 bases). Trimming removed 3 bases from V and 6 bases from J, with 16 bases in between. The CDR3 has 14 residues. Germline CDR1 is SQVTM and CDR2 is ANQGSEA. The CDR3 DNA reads TGCAGCGTTGAGGCGTCCACTAGCAGGGATACGCAGTATTTT. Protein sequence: CSVEASTSRDTQYF.

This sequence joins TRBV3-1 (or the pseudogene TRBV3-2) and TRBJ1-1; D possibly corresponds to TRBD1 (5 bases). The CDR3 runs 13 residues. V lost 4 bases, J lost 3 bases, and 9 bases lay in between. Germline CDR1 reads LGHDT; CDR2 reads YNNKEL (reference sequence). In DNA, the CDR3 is TGTGCCAGCAGCCTTGGGGGGGACACTGAAGCTTTCTTT. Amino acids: CASSLGGDTEAFF.

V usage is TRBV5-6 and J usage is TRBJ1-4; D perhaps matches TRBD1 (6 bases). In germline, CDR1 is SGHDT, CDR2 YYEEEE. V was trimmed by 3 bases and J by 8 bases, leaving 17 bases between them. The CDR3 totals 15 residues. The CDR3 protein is CASSSDHGGREKLFF. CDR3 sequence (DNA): TGTGCCAGCAGCTCCGACCACGGGGGGCGAGAAAAACTGTTTTTT. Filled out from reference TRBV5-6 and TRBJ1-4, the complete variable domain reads DAGVTQSPTHLIKTRGQQVTLRCSPKSGHDTVSWYQQALGQGPQFIFQYYEEEERQRGNFPDRFSGHQFPNYSSELNVNALLLGDSALYLCASSSDHGGREKLFFGSGTQLSVL.

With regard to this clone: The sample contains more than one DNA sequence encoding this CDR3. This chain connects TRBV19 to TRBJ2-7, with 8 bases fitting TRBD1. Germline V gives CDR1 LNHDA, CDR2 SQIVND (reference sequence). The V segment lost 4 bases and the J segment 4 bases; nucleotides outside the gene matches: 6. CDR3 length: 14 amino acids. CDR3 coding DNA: TGTGCCAGTAGTAGAGGCCAGGGGGCATACGAGCAGTACTTC. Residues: CASSRGQGAYEQYF.

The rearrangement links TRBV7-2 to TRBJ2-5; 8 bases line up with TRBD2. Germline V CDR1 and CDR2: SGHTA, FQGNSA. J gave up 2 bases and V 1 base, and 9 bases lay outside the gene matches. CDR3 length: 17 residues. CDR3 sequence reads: CASSLGLVAGSQETQYF. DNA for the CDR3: TGTGCCAGCAGCTTAGGGTTGGTAGCGGGATCTCAAGAGACCCAGTACTTC.

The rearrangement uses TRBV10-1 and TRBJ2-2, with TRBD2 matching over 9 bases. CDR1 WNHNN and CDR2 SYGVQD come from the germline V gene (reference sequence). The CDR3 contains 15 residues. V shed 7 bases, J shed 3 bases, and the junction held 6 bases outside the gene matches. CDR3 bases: TGCGCCAGCATATTGCTAGCGGGGCACACCGGGGAGCTGTTTTTT. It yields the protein CASILLAGHTGELFF.

The CDR3 nucleotides read TGTGCCTGGTCGGACAGTCCGAGCAATCAGCCCCAGCATTTT. Residues: CAWSDSPSNQPQHF. This chain connects TRBV30 to TRBJ1-5; D perhaps matches TRBD1 (6 bases). There are 14 residues in the CDR3. V was pared by 5 bases and J by 1 base, with 12 bases between. Germline-derived CDR1 and CDR2 are GTSNPN and SVGIG (reference sequence).

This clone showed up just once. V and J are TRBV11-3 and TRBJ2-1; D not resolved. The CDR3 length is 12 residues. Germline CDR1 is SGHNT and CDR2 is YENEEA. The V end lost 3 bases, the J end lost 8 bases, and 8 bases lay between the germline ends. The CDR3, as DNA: TGTGCCAGCAGCTTTTCGGGTCATGAGCAGTTCTTC. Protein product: CASSFSGHEQFF.

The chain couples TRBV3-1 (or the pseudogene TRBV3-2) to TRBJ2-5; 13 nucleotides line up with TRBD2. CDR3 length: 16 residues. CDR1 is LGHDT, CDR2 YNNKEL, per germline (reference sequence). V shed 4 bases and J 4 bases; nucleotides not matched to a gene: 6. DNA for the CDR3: TGTGCCAGCAGCCCTACTAGCGGGGGGGCCCCAGAGACCCAGTACTTC. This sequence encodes CASSPTSGGAPETQYF.

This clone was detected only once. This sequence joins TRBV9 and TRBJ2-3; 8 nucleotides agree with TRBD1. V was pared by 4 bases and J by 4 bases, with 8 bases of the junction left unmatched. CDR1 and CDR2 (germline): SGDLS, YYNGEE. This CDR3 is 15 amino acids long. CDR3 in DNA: TGTGCCAGCAGCTTTAGGACAGGGAAGGCAGATACGCAGTATTTT. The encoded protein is CASSFRTGKADTQYF.

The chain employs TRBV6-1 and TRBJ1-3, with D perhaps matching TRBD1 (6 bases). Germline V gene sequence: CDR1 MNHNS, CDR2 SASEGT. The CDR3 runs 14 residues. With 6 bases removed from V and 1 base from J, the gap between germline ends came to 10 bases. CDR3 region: CASRDGQSGNTIYF. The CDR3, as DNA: TGTGCCAGCAGGGACGGACAGTCTGGAAACACCATATATTTT.

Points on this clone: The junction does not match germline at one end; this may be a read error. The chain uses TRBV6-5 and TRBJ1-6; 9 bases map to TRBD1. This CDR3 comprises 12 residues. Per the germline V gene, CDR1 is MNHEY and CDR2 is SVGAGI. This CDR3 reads CASSTGTGLVYF. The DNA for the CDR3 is TGTGCCAGCAGCACCGGGACAGGGCTGGTATACTTT.

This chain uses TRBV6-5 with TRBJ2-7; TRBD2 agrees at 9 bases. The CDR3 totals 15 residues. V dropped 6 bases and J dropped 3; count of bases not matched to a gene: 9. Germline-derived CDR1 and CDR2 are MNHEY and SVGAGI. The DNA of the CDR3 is TGTGCCAGCAGGAGAGAGCGGGAGGCCCGCTACGAGCAGTACTTC. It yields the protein CASRREREARYEQYF.

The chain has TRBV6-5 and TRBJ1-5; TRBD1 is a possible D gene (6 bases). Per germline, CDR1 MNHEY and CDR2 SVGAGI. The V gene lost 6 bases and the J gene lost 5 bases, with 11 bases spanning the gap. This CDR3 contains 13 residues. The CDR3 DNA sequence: TGTGCCAGCAGGACAGGACCGTATCAGCCCCAGCATTTT. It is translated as CASRTGPYQPQHF.

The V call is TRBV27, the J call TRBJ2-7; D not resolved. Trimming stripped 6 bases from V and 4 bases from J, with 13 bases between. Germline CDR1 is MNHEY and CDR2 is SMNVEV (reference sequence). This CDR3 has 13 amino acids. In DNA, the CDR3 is TGTGCCAGCAGGCCGGGTCCCATTTACGAGCAGTACTTC. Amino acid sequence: CASRPGPIYEQYF.

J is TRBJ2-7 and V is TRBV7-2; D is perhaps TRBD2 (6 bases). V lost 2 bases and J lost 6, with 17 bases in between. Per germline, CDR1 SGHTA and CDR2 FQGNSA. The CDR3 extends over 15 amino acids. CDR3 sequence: CASSLFAGSVGEQYF. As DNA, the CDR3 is TGTGCCAGCAGCTTATTTGCGGGATCGGTTGGCGAGCAGTACTTC.